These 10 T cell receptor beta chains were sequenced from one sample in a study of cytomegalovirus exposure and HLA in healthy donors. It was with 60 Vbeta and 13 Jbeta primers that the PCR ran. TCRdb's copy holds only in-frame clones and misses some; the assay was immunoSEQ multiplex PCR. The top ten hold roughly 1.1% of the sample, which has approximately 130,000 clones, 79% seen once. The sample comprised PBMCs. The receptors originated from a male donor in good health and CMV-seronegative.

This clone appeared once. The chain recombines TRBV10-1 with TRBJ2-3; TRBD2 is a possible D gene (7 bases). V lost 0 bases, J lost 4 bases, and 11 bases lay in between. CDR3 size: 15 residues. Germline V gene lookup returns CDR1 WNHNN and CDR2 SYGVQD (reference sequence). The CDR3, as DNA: TGCGCCAGCAGTGAGTCGGGGGGGCGGCCAGATACGCAGTATTTT. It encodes CASSESGGRPDTQYF.

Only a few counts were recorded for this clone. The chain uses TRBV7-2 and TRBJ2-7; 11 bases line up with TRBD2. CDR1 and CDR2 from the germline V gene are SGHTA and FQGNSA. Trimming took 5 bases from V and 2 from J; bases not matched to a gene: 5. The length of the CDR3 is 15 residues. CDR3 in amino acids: CASSATSGATYEQYF. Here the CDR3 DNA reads TGTGCCAGCAGCGCGACTAGCGGGGCGACCTACGAGCAGTACTTC.

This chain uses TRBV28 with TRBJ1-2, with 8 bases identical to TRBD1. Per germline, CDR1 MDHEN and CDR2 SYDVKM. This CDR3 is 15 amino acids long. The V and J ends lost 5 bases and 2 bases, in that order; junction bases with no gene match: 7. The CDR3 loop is CASSTFGQGNYGYTF. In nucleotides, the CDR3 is TGTGCCAGCAGTACCTTCGGACAGGGAAACTATGGCTACACCTTC.

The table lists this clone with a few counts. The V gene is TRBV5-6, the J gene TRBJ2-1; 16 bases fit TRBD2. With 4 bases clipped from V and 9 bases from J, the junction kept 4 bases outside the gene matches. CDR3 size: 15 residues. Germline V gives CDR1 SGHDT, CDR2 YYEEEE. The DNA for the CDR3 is TGTGCCAGCAGCGTTGGGACTAGCGGGGGGGGTGAGCAGTTCTTC. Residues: CASSVGTSGGGEQFF.

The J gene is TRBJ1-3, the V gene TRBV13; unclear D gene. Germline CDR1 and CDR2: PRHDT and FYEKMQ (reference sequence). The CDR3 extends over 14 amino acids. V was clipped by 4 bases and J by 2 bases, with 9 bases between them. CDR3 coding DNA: TGTGCCAGCAGCTCGGAGGGTGCTGGAAACACCATATATTTT. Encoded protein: CASSSEGAGNTIYF.

The CDR3 DNA reads as TGCGCCAGCAGCGAGAACCCGGGACAGAGCACAGATACGCAGTATTTT. This sequence encodes CASSENPGQSTDTQYF. The J gene is TRBJ2-3, the V gene TRBV5-1; 7 bases align to TRBD1. The length of the CDR3 is 16 residues. J gave up 0 bases and V 4 bases, and 8 bases lay outside the gene matches. Germline V gene lookup returns CDR1 SGHRS and CDR2 YFSETQ. Full variable domain (rest looked up from reference TRBV5-1 and TRBJ2-3): KAGVTQTPRYLIKTRGQQVTLSCSPISGHRSVSWYQQTPGQGLQFLFEYFSETQRNKGNFPGRFSGRQFSNSRSEMNVSTLELGDSALYLCASSENPGQSTDTQYFGPGTRLTVL.

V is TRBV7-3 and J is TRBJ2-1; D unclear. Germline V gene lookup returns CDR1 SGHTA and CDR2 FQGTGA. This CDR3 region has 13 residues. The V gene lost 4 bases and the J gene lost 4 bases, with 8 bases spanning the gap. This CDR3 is CASSSSEYNEQFF. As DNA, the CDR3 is TGTGCCAGCAGCTCTTCCGAGTACAATGAGCAGTTCTTC.

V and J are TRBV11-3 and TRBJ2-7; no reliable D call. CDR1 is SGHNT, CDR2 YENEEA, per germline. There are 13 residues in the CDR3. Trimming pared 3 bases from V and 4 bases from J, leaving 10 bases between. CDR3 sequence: CASSLGYWYEQYF. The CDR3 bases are TGTGCCAGCAGCTTGGGCTACTGGTACGAGCAGTACTTC.

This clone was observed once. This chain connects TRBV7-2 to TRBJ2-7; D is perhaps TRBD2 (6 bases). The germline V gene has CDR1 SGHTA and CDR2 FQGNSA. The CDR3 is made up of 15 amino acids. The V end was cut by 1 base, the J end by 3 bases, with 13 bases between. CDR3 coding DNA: TGTGCCAGCAGCTTAGGACTGGGGGGTGGCTACGAGCAGTACTTC. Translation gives CASSLGLGGGYEQYF.

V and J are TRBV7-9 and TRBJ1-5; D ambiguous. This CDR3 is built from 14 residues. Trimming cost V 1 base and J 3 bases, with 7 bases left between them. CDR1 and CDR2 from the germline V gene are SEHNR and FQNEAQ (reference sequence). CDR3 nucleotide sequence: TGTGCCAGCAGCTTAGGAGAGATCAATCAGCCCCAGCATTTT. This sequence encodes CASSLGEINQPQHF.